Included here is one T cell receptor (beta chain) sequence, with context. V lost 5 bases, J lost 2 bases, and 5 bases stayed unmatched. Per germline, CDR1 KGHSH and CDR2 LQKENI. The length of the CDR3 is 16 residues. The PCR contained 60 Vbeta and 13 Jbeta primers. Method: immunoSEQ multiplex PCR; TCRdb's copy keeps in-frame clones and lacks some. Here the sample table reports some 80,000 clones. The source of the sample is a study of cytomegalovirus exposure and HLA in healthy donors. Looking at the study overall: The study placed over 65% of its 398 genotyped donors in the Caucasian-associated ancestry cluster.

The specimen sequenced was PBMCs. The clonotype originates from a woman aged 25 to 39 in good health and CMV-seronegative. J is TRBJ2-5 and V is TRBV18; 13 bases match TRBD2. CDR3 DNA: TGTGCCAGCTCATCGGGACTAGCGGGGACACAAGAGACCCAGTACTTC. It is translated as CASSSGLAGTQETQYF.